The 8 T cell receptor beta chains below all came from one sample that was sequenced in a study of technical replicates of blood from several donors. Profiling relied on immunoSEQ multiplex PCR, and the TCRdb table lists in-frame clones only, not all of them. The table shows 74,000 or so clones, with around 90% occurring only once. Material for sequencing was T cells isolated from PBMCs. All receptors derive from a human donor in good health.

The rearrangement joins TRBV15 to TRBJ2-1; D ambiguous. The CDR3 has 12 amino acids. Trimming cost V 0 bases and J 7 bases, with 4 bases left between them. The germline gives CDR1 LNHNV, CDR2 YYDKDF (reference sequence). The CDR3 DNA is TGTGCCACCAGCAGAGATACAAATGAGCAGTTCTTC. It specifies CATSRDTNEQFF.

This chain links TRBV20-1 with TRBJ2-7; D is uncertain. In germline, CDR1 is DFQATT, CDR2 SNEGSKA (reference sequence). The CDR3 runs 11 residues. The V end was cut by 5 bases, the J end by 2 bases, with 7 bases between. CDR3 region: CSALVAYEQYF. The CDR3 DNA reads as TGCAGTGCTCTCGTCGCCTACGAGCAGTACTTC.

This clone showed up just once. The chain uses TRBV27 and TRBJ1-5; D is ambiguous. CDR1 and CDR2 from the germline V gene are MNHEY and SMNVEV (reference sequence). This CDR3 has 15 residues. V was trimmed by 5 bases and J by 0 bases, leaving 11 bases between them. CDR3 in DNA: TGTGCCAGCAGTACCCTGGCGGTTAGCAATCAGCCCCAGCATTTT. This sequence encodes CASSTLAVSNQPQHF.

This clone has only one observation. The chain uses TRBV7-9 and TRBJ1-2; D ambiguous. The V and J ends lost 1 base and 4 bases respectively, with 13 bases between them. Germline V gene lookup returns CDR1 SEHNR and CDR2 FQNEAQ (reference sequence). The CDR3 extends over 15 amino acids. The DNA of the CDR3 is TGTGCCAGCAGCTTAGACTCCGCCCGCACCTATGGCTACACCTTC. It yields the protein CASSLDSARTYGYTF.

This chain links TRBV27 with TRBJ1-1, with 8 bases that match TRBD1. Germline V lookup: CDR1 MNHEY, CDR2 SMNVEV (reference sequence). V shed 7 bases, J shed 7 bases, and the junction held 8 bases outside the gene matches. The CDR3 sequence is 13 residues long. The CDR3 bases are TGTGCCAGCATTCGTACAGGGGGTGATGAAGCTTTCTTT. It specifies CASIRTGGDEAFF.

This clone was observed a single time. The chain uses TRBV2 and TRBJ1-4; the match to TRBD1 covers 11 bases. The trim removed 6 bases at V and 6 bases at J, leaving 3 bases unmatched. This CDR3 region has 14 residues. Germline V gene lookup returns CDR1 SNHLY and CDR2 FYNNEI. The CDR3 region has the DNA TGTGCCAGCAGGGGGACAGGGGGGGATGAAAAACTGTTTTTT. Translation gives CASRGTGGDEKLFF.

This clone was recorded only once. The CDR3: CASLGRGMSFYEQYF. CDR3 DNA: TGTGCCAGCCTTGGTCGGGGGATGTCATTCTACGAGCAGTACTTC. The rearrangement uses TRBV7-9 and TRBJ2-7; D is possibly TRBD2 (6 bases). CDR1 is SEHNR and CDR2 is FQNEAQ in the germline V gene (reference sequence). Trimming removed 8 bases at V and 3 bases at J, with 20 bases between. The CDR3 totals 15 residues.

The CDR3 is CASSAPRSGGQVAGELFF. CDR3 bases: TGTGCCAGCAGCGCCCCGCGTTCGGGTGGCCAAGTGGCCGGGGAGCTGTTTTTT. The chain is built from TRBV9 and TRBJ2-2; D unclear. Trimming pared 3 bases from V and 6 bases from J, leaving 24 bases between. CDR3 length: 18 amino acids. Germline CDR1 reads SGDLS; CDR2 reads YYNGEE.